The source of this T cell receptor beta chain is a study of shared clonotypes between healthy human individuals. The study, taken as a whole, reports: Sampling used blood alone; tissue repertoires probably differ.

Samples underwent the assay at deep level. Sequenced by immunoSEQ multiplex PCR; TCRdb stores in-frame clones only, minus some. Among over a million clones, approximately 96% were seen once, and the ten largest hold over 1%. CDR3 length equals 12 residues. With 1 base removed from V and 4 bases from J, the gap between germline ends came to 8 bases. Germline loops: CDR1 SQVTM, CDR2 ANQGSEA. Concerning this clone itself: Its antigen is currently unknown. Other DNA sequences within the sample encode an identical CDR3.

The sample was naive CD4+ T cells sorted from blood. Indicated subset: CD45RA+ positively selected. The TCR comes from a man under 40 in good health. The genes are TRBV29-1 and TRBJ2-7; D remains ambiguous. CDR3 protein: CSVEGRSYEQYF. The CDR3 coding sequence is TGCAGCGTTGAAGGCAGGTCATACGAGCAGTACTTC.